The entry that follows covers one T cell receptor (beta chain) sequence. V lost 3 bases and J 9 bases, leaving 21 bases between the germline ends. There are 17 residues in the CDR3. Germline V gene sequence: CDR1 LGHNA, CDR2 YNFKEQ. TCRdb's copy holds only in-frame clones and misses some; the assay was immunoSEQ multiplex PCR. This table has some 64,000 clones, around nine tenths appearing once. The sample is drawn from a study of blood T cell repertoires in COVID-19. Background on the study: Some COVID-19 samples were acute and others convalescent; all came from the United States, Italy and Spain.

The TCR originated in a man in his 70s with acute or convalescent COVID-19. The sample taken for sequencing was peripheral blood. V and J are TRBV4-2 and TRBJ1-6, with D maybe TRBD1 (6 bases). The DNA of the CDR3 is TGTGCCAGCAGCCAGCTAGGGGGGGGGCGAATACCTTCACCCCTCCACTTT. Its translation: CASSQLGGGRIPSPLHF.